The clone carrying this TCR beta chain was counted once. The CDR3 loop spans 13 amino acids. From germline, CDR1 is SGHNT and CDR2 YYREEE (reference sequence). V shed 5 bases and J 10 bases; nucleotides not matched to a gene: 7. This entry belongs to a study of cytomegalovirus exposure and HLA in healthy donors. Use of 60 Vbeta and 13 Jbeta primers characterized the PCR. The method was immunoSEQ multiplex PCR; TCRdb's version includes in-frame clones alone and lacks a portion of them. The sample holds around 210,000 clones, approximately 81% seen once. The receptor was derived from a girl aged 2-15 years in good health and CMV-seronegative. The sample consisted of PBMCs. The chain combines TRBV5-4 with TRBJ2-1, with 9 bases that match TRBD1. The CDR3, as DNA: TGTGCCAGCAGTCTGATGGACAGGGGCGAGCAGTTCTTC. It encodes CASSLMDRGEQFF.